What follows are 8 T cell receptor beta chains derived from one specimen sequenced in a study of blood T cells in healthy people across ages. A sample-barcoded 5' primer and a J-beta primer mix were used in a second PCR of about 6 to 12 cycles. TCRdb re-derived calls from the 5' RACE reads in MiXCR, one entry per CDR3 protein. The sample lists some 700,000 distinct CDR3 sequences; 35% to 45% were seen once. Sequencing was carried out using blood. These receptors came from a woman aged 55-70 years in good health.

The CDR3 protein is CASSSGRGLQETQYF. The CDR3, as DNA: TGTGCCAGCAGTTCAGGACGGGGCCTCCAAGAGACCCAGTACTTC. V usage is TRBV28 and J usage is TRBJ2-5; D possibly matches TRBD1 or TRBD2 (5 bases each). The CDR3 has 15 amino acids. Looked up from germline, CDR1 is MDHEN and CDR2 is SYDVKM. V was pared by 4 bases and J by 1 base, with 13 bases between.

As for this clonotype: One junction end does not reproduce the germline sequence, and a read error may be involved. V is TRBV11-3 and J is TRBJ2-1; D could derive from TRBD1 or TRBD2 (6 bases each). The J call may be incorrect, as the DNA end agrees better with TRBJ2-7. CDR1 and CDR2 from the germline V gene are SGHNT and YENEEA. The CDR3 is 14 residues long. CDR3 nucleotides: TGTGCCAGCAGCCTAGAGGGGGGAGTCAATGAGCAGTACTTC. It translates to CASSLEGGVNEQYF.

The gene calls are TRBV5-1 and TRBJ1-3; possible D gene TRBD1, 5 bases. The germline V gene has CDR1 SGHRS and CDR2 YFSETQ. The CDR3 loop spans 17 amino acids. Trimming took off 4 bases at V and 0 bases at J, with 17 bases between the two ends. This chain's CDR3 is CASSLRSETASGNTIYF. CDR3 bases: TGCGCCAGCAGCCTACGTTCCGAGACAGCCTCTGGAAACACCATATATTTT.

This chain uses TRBV18 with TRBJ1-5; D is unclear. V was shortened by 4 bases and J by 2 bases, with 18 bases between the two germline ends. CDR1 and CDR2 from the germline V gene are KGHSH and LQKENI. The CDR3 covers 17 residues. The CDR3 region has the DNA TGTGCCAGCTCACTGGGCCGGCTGGCCGAGGGCAATCAGCCCCAGCATTTT. Its translation is CASSLGRLAEGNQPQHF.

In DNA, the CDR3 is TGCGCCAGCAGCAAAAAACGGTCGGACAGGGGGGGCGATGAGCAGTTCTTC. Translating it yields CASSKKRSDRGGDEQFF. V is TRBV5-1 and J is TRBJ2-1, with 10 bases fitting TRBD1. CDR3 length: 17 residues. Unmatched junction bases numbered 15, after V lost 4 bases and J lost 8 bases. Germline V CDR1 and CDR2: SGHRS, YFSETQ. Full variable domain (remainder filled in from reference TRBV5-1 and TRBJ2-1): KAGVTQTPRYLIKTRGQQVTLSCSPISGHRSVSWYQQTPGQGLQFLFEYFSETQRNKGNFPGRFSGRQFSNSRSEMNVSTLELGDSALYLCASSKKRSDRGGDEQFFGPGTRLTVL.

This clonotype was found a few times. The chain employs TRBV7-8 and TRBJ1-2; tentatively, D is TRBD1 (6 bases). V was shortened by 5 bases and J by 8 bases, with 18 bases between the two germline ends. Germline values: CDR1 SGHVS, CDR2 FQNEAQ. The CDR3 consists of 14 residues. CDR3 amino acids: CASSQGGHSGGYTF. The CDR3 nucleotides are TGTGCCAGCAGCCAAGGGGGGCATTCGGGGGGCTACACCTTC.

The genes are TRBV24-1 and TRBJ2-7; TRBD1 agrees at 9 bases. The CDR3 is 13 residues long. Germline V gives CDR1 KGHDR, CDR2 SFDVKD. Trimming removed 7 bases from V and 3 bases from J; junction bases left unmatched: 3. This CDR3 is CATRATGGYEQYF. CDR3 in DNA: TGTGCCACCAGGGCGACAGGGGGCTACGAGCAGTACTTC.

The V gene is TRBV2, the J gene TRBJ1-2, with a possible D match to TRBD1 (5 bases). The germline CDR1 and CDR2 sequences are SNHLY and FYNNEI. The CDR3 is made up of 14 amino acids. V lost 6 bases and J lost 4, with 15 bases in between. As DNA, the CDR3 is TGTGCCAGCAGAGGGACCGCATTGGGCTATGGCTACACCTTC. Translated, it gives CASRGTALGYGYTF.